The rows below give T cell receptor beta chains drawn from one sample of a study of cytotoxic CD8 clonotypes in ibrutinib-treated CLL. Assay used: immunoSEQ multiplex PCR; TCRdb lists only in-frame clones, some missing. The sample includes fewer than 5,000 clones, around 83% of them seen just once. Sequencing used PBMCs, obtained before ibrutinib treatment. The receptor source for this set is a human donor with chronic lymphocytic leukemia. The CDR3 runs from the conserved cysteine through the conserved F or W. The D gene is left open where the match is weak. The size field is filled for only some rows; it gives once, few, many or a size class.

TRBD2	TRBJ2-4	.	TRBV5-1	CASSFPREGVLAKNIQYF	TGCGCCAGCAGCTTTCCGAGGGAGGGAGTTTTAGCCAAAAACATTCAGTACTTC
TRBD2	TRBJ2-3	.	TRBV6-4	CASSDSAAGGPDTQYF	TGTGCCAGCAGTGACTCGGCGGCGGGAGGGCCAGATACGCAGTATTTT
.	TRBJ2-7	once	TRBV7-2	CASSLVLGGEQYF	TGTGCCAGCAGCTTAGTTTTAGGGGGCGAGCAGTACTTC
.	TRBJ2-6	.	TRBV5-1	CASSLALSGANVLTF	TGCGCCAGCAGCTTGGCCCTCTCTGGGGCCAACGTCCTGACTTTC
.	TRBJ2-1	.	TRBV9	CASSLSSYPNEQFF	TGTGCCAGCAGCCTCTCTTCTTATCCCAATGAGCAGTTCTTC
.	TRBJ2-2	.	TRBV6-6	CASSYHTGELFF	TGTGCCAGCAGTTACCATACCGGGGAGCTGTTTTTT
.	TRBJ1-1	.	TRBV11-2	CASSPIHEEVTFF	TGTGCCAGCAGCCCTATCCACGAGGAGGTAACTTTCTTT
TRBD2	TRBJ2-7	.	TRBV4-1	CASSQVGTSGSPYEQYF	TGCGCCAGCAGCCAAGTCGGGACTAGCGGGAGTCCATACGAGCAGTACTTC
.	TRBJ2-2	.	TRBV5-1	CASSLAQGVTGELFF	TGCGCCAGCAGCTTGGCACAAGGGGTCACCGGGGAGCTGTTTTTT
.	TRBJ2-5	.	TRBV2	CASSLQETQYF	TGTGCCAGCAGTTTGCAAGAGACCCAGTACTTC
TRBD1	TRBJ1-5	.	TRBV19	CASSIDRAGGSPQHF	TGTGCCAGTAGTATAGATAGAGCAGGGGGCTCGCCCCAGCATTTT
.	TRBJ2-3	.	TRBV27	CASSLFHGDTQYF	TGTGCCAGCAGTTTATTTCACGGAGATACGCAGTATTTT
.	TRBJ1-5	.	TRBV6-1	CASSERTANQPQHF	TGTGCCAGCAGTGAAAGGACGGCGAATCAGCCCCAGCATTTT
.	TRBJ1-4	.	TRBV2	CASSSRQGSNEKLFF	TGTGCCAGCAGCTCTCGTCAGGGGTCTAATGAAAAACTGTTTTTT
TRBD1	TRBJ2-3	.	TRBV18	CASRTGRQPRTDTQYF	TGTGCCAGCCGGACAGGCAGACAACCTCGCACAGATACGCAGTATTTT
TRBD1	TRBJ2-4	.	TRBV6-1	CASSTRDRDDIQYF	TGTGCCAGCAGTACTCGGGACAGGGATGACATTCAGTACTTC